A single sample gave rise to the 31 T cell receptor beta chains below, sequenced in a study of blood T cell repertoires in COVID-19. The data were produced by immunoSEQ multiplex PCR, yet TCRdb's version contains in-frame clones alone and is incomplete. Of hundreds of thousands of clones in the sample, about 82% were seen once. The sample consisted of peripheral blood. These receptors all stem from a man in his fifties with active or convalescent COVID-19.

CDR3 amino acids: CASSHGQVRGGELFF. The CDR3 region has the DNA TGTGCCAGCAGCCATGGACAGGTCAGGGGCGGGGAGCTGTTTTTT. The V gene is TRBV4-2, the J gene TRBJ2-2; 7 positions match TRBD1. Germline V lookup: CDR1 LGHNA, CDR2 YNFKEQ. After removal of 3 bases from V and 7 bases from J, the junction contained 8 bases not matched to a gene. The CDR3 runs to 15 residues.

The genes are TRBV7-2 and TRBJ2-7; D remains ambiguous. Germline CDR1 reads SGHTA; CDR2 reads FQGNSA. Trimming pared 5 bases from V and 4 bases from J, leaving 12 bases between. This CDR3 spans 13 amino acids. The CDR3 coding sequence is TGTGCCAGCAGCCCACATCAAAATTACGAGCAGTACTTC. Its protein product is CASSPHQNYEQYF.

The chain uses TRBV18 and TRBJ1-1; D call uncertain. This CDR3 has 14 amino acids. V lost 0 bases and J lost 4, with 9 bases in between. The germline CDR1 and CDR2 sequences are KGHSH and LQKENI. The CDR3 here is CASSPPPRGTEAFF. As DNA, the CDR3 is TGTGCCAGCTCACCACCGCCCCGGGGCACTGAAGCTTTCTTT.

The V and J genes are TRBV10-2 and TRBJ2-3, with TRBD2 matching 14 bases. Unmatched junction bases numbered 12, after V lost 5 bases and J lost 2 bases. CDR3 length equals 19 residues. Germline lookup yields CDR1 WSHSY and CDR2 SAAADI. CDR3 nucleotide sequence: TGCGCCAGCAGTAGGAGACTAGCGGGGGGGCCGGTTGACACAGATACGCAGTATTTT. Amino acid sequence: CASSRRLAGGPVDTDTQYF.

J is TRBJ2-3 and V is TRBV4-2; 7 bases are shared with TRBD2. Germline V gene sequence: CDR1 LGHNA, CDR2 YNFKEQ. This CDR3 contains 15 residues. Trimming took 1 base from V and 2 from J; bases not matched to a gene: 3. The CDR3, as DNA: TGTGCCAGCAGCCAAGCGAGCGGGACCACAGATACGCAGTATTTT. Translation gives CASSQASGTTDTQYF.

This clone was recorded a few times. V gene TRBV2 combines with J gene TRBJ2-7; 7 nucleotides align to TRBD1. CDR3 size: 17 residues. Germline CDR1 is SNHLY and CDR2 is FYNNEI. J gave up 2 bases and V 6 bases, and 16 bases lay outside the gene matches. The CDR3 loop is CASRGTDREGLTYEQYF. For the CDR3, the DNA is TGTGCCAGCAGGGGAACTGACAGGGAAGGCCTCACCTACGAGCAGTACTTC.

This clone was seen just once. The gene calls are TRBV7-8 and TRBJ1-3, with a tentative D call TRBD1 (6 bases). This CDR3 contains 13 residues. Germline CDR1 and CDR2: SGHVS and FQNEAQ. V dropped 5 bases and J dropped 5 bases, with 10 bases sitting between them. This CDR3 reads CASSRDTRNTIYF. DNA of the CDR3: TGTGCCAGCAGCCGGGACACCCGAAACACCATATATTTT.

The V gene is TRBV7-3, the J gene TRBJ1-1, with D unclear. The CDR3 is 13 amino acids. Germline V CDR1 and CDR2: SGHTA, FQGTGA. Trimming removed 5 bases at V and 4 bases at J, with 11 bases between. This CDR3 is CASSPLGSTEAFF. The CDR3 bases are TGTGCCAGCAGCCCCCTGGGGAGCACTGAAGCTTTCTTT.

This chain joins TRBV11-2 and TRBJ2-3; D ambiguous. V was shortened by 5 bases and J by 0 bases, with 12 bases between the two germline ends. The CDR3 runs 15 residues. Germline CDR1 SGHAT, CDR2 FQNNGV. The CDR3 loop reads CASSPRGGSTDTQYF. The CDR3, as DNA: TGTGCCAGCAGCCCCCGTGGCGGTAGCACAGATACGCAGTATTTT. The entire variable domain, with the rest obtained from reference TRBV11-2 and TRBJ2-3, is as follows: EAGVAQSPRYKIIEKRQSVAFWCNPISGHATLYWYQQILGQGPKLLIQFQNNGVVDDSQLPKDRFSAERLKGVDSTLKIQPAKLEDSAVYLCASSPRGGSTDTQYFGPGTRLTVL.

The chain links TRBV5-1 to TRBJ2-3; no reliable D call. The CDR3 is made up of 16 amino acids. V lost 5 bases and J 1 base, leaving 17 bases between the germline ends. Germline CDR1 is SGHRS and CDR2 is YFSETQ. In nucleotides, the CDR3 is TGCGCCAGCAGACCTCTCACTCCCCGCGGCACAGATACGCAGTATTTT. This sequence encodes CASRPLTPRGTDTQYF.

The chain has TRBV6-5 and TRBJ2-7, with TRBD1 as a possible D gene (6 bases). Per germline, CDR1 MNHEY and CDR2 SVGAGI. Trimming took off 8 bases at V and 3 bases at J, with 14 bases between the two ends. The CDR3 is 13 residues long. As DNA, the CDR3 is TGTGCCAGCGGGACATCTGGGGGCTACGAGCAGTACTTC. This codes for CASGTSGGYEQYF.

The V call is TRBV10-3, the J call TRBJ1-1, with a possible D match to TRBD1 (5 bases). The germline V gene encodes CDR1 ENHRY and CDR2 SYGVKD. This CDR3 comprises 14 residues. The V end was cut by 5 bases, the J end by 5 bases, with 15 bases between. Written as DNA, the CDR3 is TGTGCCATCAGTCGGGGGTCAGTGAGTACTGAAGCTTTCTTT. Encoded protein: CAISRGSVSTEAFF.

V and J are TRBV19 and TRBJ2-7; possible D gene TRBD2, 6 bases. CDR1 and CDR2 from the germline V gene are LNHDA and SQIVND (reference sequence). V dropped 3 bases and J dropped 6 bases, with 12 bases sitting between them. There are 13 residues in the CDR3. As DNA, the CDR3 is TGTGCCAGTAGTATTGGTTGGCGGGGCGAGCAGTACTTC. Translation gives CASSIGWRGEQYF.

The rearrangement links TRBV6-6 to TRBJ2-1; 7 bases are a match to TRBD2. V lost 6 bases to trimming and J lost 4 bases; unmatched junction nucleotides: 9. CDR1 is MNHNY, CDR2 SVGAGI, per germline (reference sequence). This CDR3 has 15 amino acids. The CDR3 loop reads CASRRHAGAYNEQFF. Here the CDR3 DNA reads TGTGCCAGCAGGCGCCATGCGGGAGCTTACAATGAGCAGTTCTTC.

CDR3 in amino acids: CASSVEQEGVYNEQFF. In nucleotides, the CDR3 is TGTGCCAGCAGCGTAGAACAGGAAGGAGTTTACAATGAGCAGTTCTTC. V and J are TRBV9 and TRBJ2-1, with a possible D match to TRBD1 (5 bases). This CDR3 has 16 residues. Germline assignment: CDR1 SGDLS and CDR2 YYNGEE. V was pared by 0 bases and J by 4 bases, with 14 bases between.

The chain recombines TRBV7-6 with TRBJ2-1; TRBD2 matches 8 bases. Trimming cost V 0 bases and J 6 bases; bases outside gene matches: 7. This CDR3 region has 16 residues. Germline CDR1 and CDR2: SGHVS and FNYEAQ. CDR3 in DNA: TGTGCCAGCAGCTTAGCGCCGACTAGCGCCCCCAATGAGCAGTTCTTC. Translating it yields CASSLAPTSAPNEQFF.

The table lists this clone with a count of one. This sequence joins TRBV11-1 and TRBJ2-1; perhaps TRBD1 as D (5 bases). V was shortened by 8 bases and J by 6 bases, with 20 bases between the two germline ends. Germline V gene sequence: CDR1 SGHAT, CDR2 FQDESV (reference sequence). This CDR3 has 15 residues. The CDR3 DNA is TGTGCCAGCCTGGGTTTTGGACAAGGGTCCAATGAGCAGTTCTTC. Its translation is CASLGFGQGSNEQFF.

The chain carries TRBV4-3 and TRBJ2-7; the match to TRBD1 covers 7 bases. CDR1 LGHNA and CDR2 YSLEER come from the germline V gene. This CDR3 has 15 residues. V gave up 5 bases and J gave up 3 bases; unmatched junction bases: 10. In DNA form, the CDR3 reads TGCGCCAGCAGCGAGACAACAGGGGAAGGCTACGAGCAGTACTTC. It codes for CASSETTGEGYEQYF.

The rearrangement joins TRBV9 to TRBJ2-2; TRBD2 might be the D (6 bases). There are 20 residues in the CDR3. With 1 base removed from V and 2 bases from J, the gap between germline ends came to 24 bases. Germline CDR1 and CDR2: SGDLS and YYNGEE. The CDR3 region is CASSVFEVAAPSSNTGELFF. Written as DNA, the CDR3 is TGTGCCAGCAGCGTATTCGAGGTAGCGGCCCCGAGTTCTAACACCGGGGAGCTGTTTTTT.

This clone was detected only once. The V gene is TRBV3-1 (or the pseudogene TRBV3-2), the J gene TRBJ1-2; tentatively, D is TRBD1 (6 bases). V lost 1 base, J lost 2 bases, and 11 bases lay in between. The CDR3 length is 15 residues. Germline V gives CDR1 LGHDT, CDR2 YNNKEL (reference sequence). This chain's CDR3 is CASSQGHRENYGYTF. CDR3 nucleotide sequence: TGTGCCAGCAGCCAAGGTCACAGGGAGAACTATGGCTACACCTTC.

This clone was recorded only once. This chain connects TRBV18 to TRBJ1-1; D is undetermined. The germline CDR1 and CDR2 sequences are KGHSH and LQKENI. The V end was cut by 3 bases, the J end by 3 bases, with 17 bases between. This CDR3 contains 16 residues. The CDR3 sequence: CASSPNWGGQDTEAFF. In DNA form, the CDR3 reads TGTGCCAGCTCACCTAACTGGGGAGGGCAGGACACTGAAGCTTTCTTT. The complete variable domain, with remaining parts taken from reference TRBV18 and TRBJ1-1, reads NAGVMQNPRHLVRRRGQEARLRCSPMKGHSHVYWYRQLPEEGLKFMVYLQKENIIDESGMPKERFSAEFPKEGPSILRIQQVVRGDSAAYFCASSPNWGGQDTEAFFGQGTRLTVV.

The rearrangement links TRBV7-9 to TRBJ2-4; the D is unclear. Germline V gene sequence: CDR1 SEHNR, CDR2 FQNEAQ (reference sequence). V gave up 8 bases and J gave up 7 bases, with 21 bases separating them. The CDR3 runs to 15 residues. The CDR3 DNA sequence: TGTGCCAGCGCCCCCCTTTTCATCCCAGCGAACATTCAGTACTTC. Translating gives CASAPLFIPANIQYF.

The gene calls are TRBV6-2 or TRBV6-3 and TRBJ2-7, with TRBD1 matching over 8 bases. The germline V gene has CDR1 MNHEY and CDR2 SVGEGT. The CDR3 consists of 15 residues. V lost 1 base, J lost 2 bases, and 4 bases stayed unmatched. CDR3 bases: TGTGCCAGCAGTTACTGGGAACAGGGGGCCTACGAGCAGTACTTC. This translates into CASSYWEQGAYEQYF.

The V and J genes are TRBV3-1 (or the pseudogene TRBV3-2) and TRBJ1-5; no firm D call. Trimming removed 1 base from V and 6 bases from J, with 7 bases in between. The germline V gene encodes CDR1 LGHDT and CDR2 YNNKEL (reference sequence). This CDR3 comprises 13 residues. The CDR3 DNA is TGTGCCAGCAGCCAAGGGCTAGGTCAGCCCCAGCATTTT. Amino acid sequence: CASSQGLGQPQHF.

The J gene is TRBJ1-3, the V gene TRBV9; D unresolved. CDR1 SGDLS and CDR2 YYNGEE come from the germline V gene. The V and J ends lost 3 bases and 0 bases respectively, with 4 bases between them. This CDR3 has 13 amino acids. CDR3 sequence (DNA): TGTGCCAGCAGCGAGAGCTCTGGAAACACCATATATTTT. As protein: CASSESSGNTIYF.

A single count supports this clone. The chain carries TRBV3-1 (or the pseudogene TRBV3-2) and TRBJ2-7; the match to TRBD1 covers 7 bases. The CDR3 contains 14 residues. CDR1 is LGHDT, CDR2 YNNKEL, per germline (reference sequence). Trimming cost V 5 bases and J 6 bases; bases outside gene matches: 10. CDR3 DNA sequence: TGTGCCAGCAGCTACGGGACAGACCCTGGCGAGCAGTACTTC. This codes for CASSYGTDPGEQYF.

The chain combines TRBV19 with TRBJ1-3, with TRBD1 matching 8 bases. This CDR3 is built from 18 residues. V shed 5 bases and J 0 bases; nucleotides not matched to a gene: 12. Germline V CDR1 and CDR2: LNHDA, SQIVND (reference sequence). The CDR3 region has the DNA TGTGCCAGTAGTCCGGGACAGGCCAAGATAGTCTCTGGAAACACCATATATTTT. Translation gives CASSPGQAKIVSGNTIYF.

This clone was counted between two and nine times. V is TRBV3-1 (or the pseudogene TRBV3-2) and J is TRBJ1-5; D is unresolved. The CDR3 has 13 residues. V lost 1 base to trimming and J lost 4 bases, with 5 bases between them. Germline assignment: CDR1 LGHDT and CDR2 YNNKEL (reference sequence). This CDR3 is CASSQGQNQPQHF. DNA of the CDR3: TGTGCCAGCAGCCAAGGACAAAATCAGCCCCAGCATTTT.

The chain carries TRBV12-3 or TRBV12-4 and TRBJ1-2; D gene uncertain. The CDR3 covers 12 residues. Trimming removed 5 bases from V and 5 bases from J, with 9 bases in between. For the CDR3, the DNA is TGTGCCAGCAGTCCCAACAGTTATGGCTACACCTTC. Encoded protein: CASSPNSYGYTF.

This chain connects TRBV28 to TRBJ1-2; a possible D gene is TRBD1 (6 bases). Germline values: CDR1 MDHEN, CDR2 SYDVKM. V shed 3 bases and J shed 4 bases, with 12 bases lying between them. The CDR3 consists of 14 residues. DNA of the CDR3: TGTGCCAGCAGTTTGACCGGGGGGCTCTATGGCTACACCTTC. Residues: CASSLTGGLYGYTF.

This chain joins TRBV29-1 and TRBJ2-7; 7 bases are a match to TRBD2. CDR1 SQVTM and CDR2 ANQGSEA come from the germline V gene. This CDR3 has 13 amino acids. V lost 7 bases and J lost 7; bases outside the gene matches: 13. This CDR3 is CSAGLAVRGEQYF. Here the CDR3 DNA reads TGCAGCGCCGGGCTAGCGGTACGAGGGGAGCAGTACTTC.